The rows below give T cell receptor beta chains drawn from one sample of a study of cytomegalovirus exposure and HLA in healthy donors. Data came from immunoSEQ multiplex PCR; TCRdb stores just in-frame clones and leaves some out. This table lists about 42,000 clones. The specimen was PBMCs. These receptors all stem from a man aged 30-40 years in good health and CMV-seronegative. The CDR3 runs from the conserved cysteine through the conserved F or W. A D gene is named only where the DNA matches it firmly.

>TRBV6-5|12|TRBJ1-2|-
CASSLDSYGYTF
TGTGCCAGCAGTTTGGACAGCTATGGCTACACCTTC
>TRBV2|14|TRBJ2-1|TRBD1
CASSRRDSYNEQFF
TGTGCCAGCAGTCGCCGGGACAGCTACAATGAGCAGTTCTTC
>TRBV6-1|17|TRBJ2-5|-
CASSEALLSRLTGKQYF
TGTGCCAGCAGTGAAGCGCTTCTTAGCCGATTGACCGGGAAGCAGTACTTC
>TRBV7-8|16|TRBJ2-6|-
CAYTTGNYSGANVLTF
TGTGCCTATACTACAGGGAACTACTCTGGGGCCAACGTCCTGACTTTC
>TRBV9|16|TRBJ2-7|-
CASSVDAERTSYEQYF
TGTGCCAGCAGCGTAGACGCCGAGCGGACCTCCTACGAGCAGTACTTC
>TRBV4-3|16|TRBJ2-7|-
CASSQDFVTSSYEQYF
TGCGCCAGCAGCCAAGATTTCGTGACTAGCTCCTACGAGCAGTACTTC
>TRBV4-3|13|TRBJ1-2|-
CASSPTGSLVYTF
TGCGCCAGCAGCCCGACAGGTAGTCTCGTCTACACCTTC
>TRBV29-1|12|TRBJ2-7|-
CSATTISYEQYF
TGCAGCGCCACGACTATCAGCTACGAGCAGTACTTC
>TRBV30|15|TRBJ1-1|-
CAWSERGRLNTEAFF
TGTGCCTGGAGCGAGCGGGGACGGTTGAACACTGAAGCTTTCTTT
>TRBV18|14|TRBJ2-3|-
CASSPPSLTDTQYF
TGTGCCAGCTCACCACCCAGTCTGACAGATACGCAGTATTTT
>TRBV30|14|TRBJ1-1|-
CAWSVNSGNTEAFF
TGTGCCTGGAGTGTAAATTCAGGGAACACTGAAGCTTTCTTT
>TRBV19|14|TRBJ1-6|-
CASSSIRANSPLHF
TGTGCCAGTAGTTCGATCAGGGCGAATTCACCCCTCCACTTT
>TRBV9|13|TRBJ2-7|-
CASSSAHSYEQYF
TGTGCCAGCAGCTCCGCACACAGCTACGAGCAGTACTTC